This T cell receptor beta chain was documented in a study of blood T cell repertoires in COVID-19. In the study overall: The cDNA or gDNA used as material had been derived from T cells, B-cell-depleted T cells, or PBMCs.

V lost 4 bases, J lost 0 bases, and 6 bases stayed unmatched. Germline values: CDR1 SGHRS, CDR2 YFSETQ. The CDR3 is 16 residues long. This clone was seen only once. The Seattle patients, enrolled during active infection, were followed longitudinally. The repertoire was sequenced with immunoSEQ multiplex PCR; TCRdb's copy has only in-frame clones and lacks some. The sample includes more than 200,000 clones, around 87% seen only once; the top ten take around 5.1%. V is TRBV5-1 and J is TRBJ1-4; the match to TRBD1 covers 7 bases. Sequences were obtained from peripheral blood. This sequence was found in a woman between 55 and 75 years old with COVID-19, enrolled during active disease. CDR3 in amino acids: CASSRTGHATNEKLFF. In DNA, the CDR3 is TGCGCCAGCAGCCGGACAGGACATGCAACTAATGAAAAACTGTTTTTT.